This T cell receptor (beta chain) was captured by sequencing in a study of kidney transplant recipient with SARS-CoV-2 infection. Via MiXCR, TCRdb re-called the reads, giving one row per CDR3 protein. In the table there are 200,000 to 300,000 distinct CDR3 sequences, roughly 26% of which are singletons. This clonotype was recorded once. Its ends do not fully match the called genes, so a read error is possible. The CDR3 covers 15 residues. Germline V CDR1 and CDR2: MNHEY, SVGAGI. This clonotype was sampled from a young adult male patient who had COVID-19 and was a kidney transplant recipient. Some T cells may trace back to the graft donor. The genes are TRBV6-5 and TRBJ2-5, with 11 bases lining up with TRBD2. The material was a blood sample, obtained at baseline and between days 110 and 120 from a kidney transplant recipient. The CDR3, as DNA: TGTGCCGGCAGTCCTGAACTAGCGGGGGTCGAGACCCAGTACTTC. Residues: CAGSPELAGVETQYF.